The 21 T cell receptor beta chains below come from one sample, sequenced in a study of T cell responses to AZD1222 COVID-19 vaccine. Sequenced by immunoSEQ multiplex PCR; TCRdb stores in-frame clones only, minus some. The repertoire holds approximately 190,000 clones, with just over 90% as singletons. Here the sequenced sample was peripheral blood, taken 28 days after the second dose of the MenACWY control vaccine. All receptors come from an adult who received the MenACWY meningococcal vaccine as a control.

This clone was recorded only once. V gene TRBV7-3 combines with J gene TRBJ1-2, with a tentative D call TRBD1 (5 bases). Germline V gene data show CDR1 as SGHTA and CDR2 as FQGTGA. This CDR3 is built from 15 residues. V shed 2 bases and J shed 5 bases, with 15 bases lying between them. The CDR3 reads CASSLYAGRGYGYTF. CDR3 nucleotide sequence: TGTGCCAGCAGCTTATATGCGGGGCGGGGGTATGGCTACACCTTC.

CDR3 coding DNA: TGTGCCAGCCGTTCGGGACGGGTGAACACTGAAGCTTTCTTT. Translated: CASRSGRVNTEAFF. The rearrangement joins TRBV2 to TRBJ1-1; possibly TRBD1 for D (5 bases). The CDR3 has 14 amino acids. Germline assignment: CDR1 SNHLY and CDR2 FYNNEI. Trimming left V 8 bases short and J 0 bases short, with 13 bases between.

The CDR3 loop reads CASSLEWANYGYTF. CDR3 sequence (DNA): TGTGCCAGCAGCTTGGAATGGGCTAACTATGGCTACACCTTC. V and J are TRBV5-5 and TRBJ1-2; D not certain. There are 14 residues in the CDR3. The germline gives CDR1 SGHKS, CDR2 YYEKEE (reference sequence). The V and J ends lost 0 bases and 0 bases respectively, with 6 bases between them.

This clone appeared a single time. The V and J genes are TRBV12-3 or TRBV12-4 and TRBJ2-1, with a tentative D call TRBD2 (7 bases). V was cut by 3 bases and J by 13 bases, with 16 bases left in between. The CDR3 loop spans 13 amino acids. CDR3 in DNA: TGTGCCAGCAGTTTGGGCAGGGGACTAAGCCAGTTCTTC. It is translated as CASSLGRGLSQFF.

The chain couples TRBV10-3 to TRBJ1-1, with 8 bases identical to TRBD1. This CDR3 spans 14 amino acids. Trimming at V came to 4 bases and at J to 3 bases, leaving 4 bases not matched to a gene. The germline V gene encodes CDR1 ENHRY and CDR2 SYGVKD. The CDR3 nucleotides are TGTGCCATCAGTGGGACAGGGACGGACACTGAAGCTTTCTTT. Protein product: CAISGTGTDTEAFF.

The chain couples TRBV28 to TRBJ2-1, with a possible D match to TRBD1 (7 bases). The CDR3 is 15 amino acids. CDR1 and CDR2 (germline): MDHEN, SYDVKM. The ends were cut back, 6 bases at V and 8 bases at J, with 20 bases in the middle. This chain's CDR3 is CASSLTGDRDYEQFF. The CDR3 nucleotides are TGTGCCAGCAGCCTCACGGGGGACAGAGACTATGAGCAGTTCTTC.

V usage is TRBV7-2 and J usage is TRBJ1-6, with D tentatively TRBD1 (5 bases). Trimming removed 6 bases at V and 4 bases at J, with 19 bases between. There are 17 residues in the CDR3. Germline CDR1 reads SGHTA; CDR2 reads FQGNSA. Here the CDR3 reads CASRQGGPLPYNSPLHF. The CDR3 region has the DNA TGTGCCAGCAGGCAGGGCGGCCCCCTACCTTATAATTCACCCCTCCACTTT.

The chain combines TRBV7-6 with TRBJ2-1, with D hard to call. The CDR3 has 15 residues. Trimming stripped 7 bases from V and 8 bases from J, with 21 bases between. Germline CDR1 and CDR2: SGHVS and FNYEAQ. Here the CDR3 reads CASTPFYLGPDEQFF. The CDR3 DNA reads TGTGCCAGCACCCCCTTCTACTTAGGCCCGGATGAGCAGTTCTTC. Supplemented by reference TRBV7-6 and TRBJ2-1, the full variable domain reads GAGVSQSPRYKVTKRGQDVALRCDPISGHVSLYWYRQALGQGPEFLTYFNYEAQQDKSGLPNDRFSAERPEGSISTLTIQRTEQRDSAMYRCASTPFYLGPDEQFFGPGTRLTVL.

The V gene is TRBV29-1, the J gene TRBJ2-3, with TRBD1 matching 7 bases. V was clipped by 7 bases and J by 0 bases; unmatched bases: 7. Per germline, CDR1 SQVTM and CDR2 ANQGSEA. This CDR3 is built from 14 residues. Here the CDR3 reads CSADGTASTDTQYF. The CDR3, as DNA: TGCAGCGCCGACGGGACAGCCAGCACAGATACGCAGTATTTT.

The V and J genes are TRBV7-3 and TRBJ1-2, with TRBD1 matching 8 bases. CDR3 size: 15 residues. With V trimmed by 5 bases and J by 3 bases, 8 bases remained unmatched. Looked up from germline, CDR1 is SGHTA and CDR2 is FQGTGA. Here the CDR3 DNA reads TGTGCCAGCAGCCCGGGACAGGCAACACACTATGGCTACACCTTC. Protein: CASSPGQATHYGYTF.

This rearrangement joins TRBV6-2 or TRBV6-3 to TRBJ2-7; TRBD1 is a possible D gene (6 bases). CDR3 size: 14 residues. Trimming removed 2 bases at V and 0 bases at J, with 8 bases between. In germline, CDR1 is MNHEY, CDR2 SVGEGT. CDR3 DNA: TGTGCCAGCAGTTACCCGGACAGCTCCTACGAGCAGTACTTC. It is translated as CASSYPDSSYEQYF.

The chain uses TRBV19 and TRBJ1-1, with 11 nucleotides matching TRBD1. V was pared by 8 bases and J by 0 bases, with 8 bases of the junction left unmatched. The CDR3 is 16 residues long. The germline gives CDR1 LNHDA, CDR2 SQIVND (reference sequence). Here the CDR3 DNA reads TGTGCCAGTTGTCGGAGGACAGGGGGCCTGAACACTGAAGCTTTCTTT. This encodes CASCRRTGGLNTEAFF.

The count of this clone is one. V gene TRBV7-3 combines with J gene TRBJ2-5; the match to TRBD1 covers 8 bases. J lost 7 bases, V lost 4 bases, and 8 bases had no gene match. The CDR3 has 14 amino acids. Germline V gene lookup returns CDR1 SGHTA and CDR2 FQGTGA. CDR3: CASSSGQGGGTQYF. CDR3 nucleotides: TGTGCCAGCAGCTCCGGACAGGGTGGCGGGACCCAGTACTTC.

The genes are TRBV10-1 and TRBJ2-5, with D possibly TRBD2 on 5 matching bases. V gave up 5 bases and J gave up 2 bases, with 9 bases separating them. Germline V gene sequence: CDR1 WNHNN, CDR2 SYGVQD (reference sequence). The CDR3 covers 13 residues. In DNA, the CDR3 is TGCGCCAGCAGTCTAAGCGGACAAGAGACCCAGTACTTC. Its protein is CASSLSGQETQYF.

The CDR3 DNA reads as TGTGCCAGCAGTTACTCCTCGGGGCAGGGAATTCATGGCTACACCTTC. It specifies CASSYSSGQGIHGYTF. The chain is built from TRBV6-5 and TRBJ1-2, with D possibly TRBD1 on 5 matching bases. There are 16 residues in the CDR3. The V and J ends lost 0 bases and 6 bases respectively, with 17 bases between them. Looked up from germline, CDR1 is MNHEY and CDR2 is SVGAGI.

The chain has TRBV19 and TRBJ1-3, with a possible D match to TRBD1 (5 bases). V was trimmed by 5 bases and J by 4 bases, leaving 15 bases between them. Germline V lookup: CDR1 LNHDA, CDR2 SQIVND (reference sequence). The CDR3 totals 15 residues. DNA of the CDR3: TGTGCCAGTAGTGCCCAACAGGTTTCCGGAAACACCATATATTTT. Protein product: CASSAQQVSGNTIYF.

The rearrangement links TRBV28 to TRBJ2-5; 9 bases are a match to TRBD1. Germline CDR1 reads MDHEN; CDR2 reads SYDVKM. CDR3 length equals 15 residues. With 3 bases clipped from V and 4 bases from J, the junction kept 6 bases outside the gene matches. DNA for the CDR3: TGTGCCAGCAGTTTCCAAACAGGGGGCCGAGAGACCCAGTACTTC. It codes for CASSFQTGGRETQYF.

The chain combines TRBV5-1 with TRBJ2-3, with D possibly TRBD2 on 6 matching bases. CDR1 is SGHRS, CDR2 YFSETQ, per germline. This CDR3 is built from 14 residues. The ends were cut back, 2 bases at V and 2 bases at J, with 9 bases in the middle. The CDR3 sequence is CASSFRTNTDTQYF. The DNA of the CDR3 is TGCGCCAGCAGCTTCCGGACTAACACAGATACGCAGTATTTT.

This clone has a handful of counts. The chain carries TRBV14 and TRBJ2-1; possibly TRBD1 for D (5 bases). The V end was cut by 3 bases, the J end by 10 bases, with 16 bases between. CDR1 SGHDN and CDR2 FVKESK come from the germline V gene. The CDR3 contains 14 residues. CDR3 amino acids: CASSQTAPNQEQFF. The DNA for the CDR3 is TGTGCCAGCAGCCAGACAGCACCAAATCAGGAGCAGTTCTTC. Complete variable domain (other parts from reference TRBV14 and TRBJ2-1): EAGVTQFPSHSVIEKGQTVTLRCDPISGHDNLYWYRRVMGKEIKFLLHFVKESKQDESGMPNNRFLAERTGGTYSTLKVQPAELEDSGVYFCASSQTAPNQEQFFGPGTRLTVL.

The J gene is TRBJ1-5, the V gene TRBV20-1, with a weak D call TRBD1 (5 bases). The CDR3 runs to 11 residues. Per the germline V gene, CDR1 is DFQATT and CDR2 is SNEGSKA (reference sequence). V lost 3 bases, J lost 13 bases, and 13 bases lay in between. The CDR3 coding sequence is TGCAGTGCTAGGAGGGACCGTGGACAGCATTTT. As protein: CSARRDRGQHF.

V gene TRBV9 combines with J gene TRBJ1-2; D perhaps matches TRBD1 (5 bases). V was cut by 4 bases and J by 2 bases, with 18 bases left in between. The length of the CDR3 is 16 residues. CDR1 and CDR2 (germline): SGDLS, YYNGEE. The CDR3 nucleotides are TGTGCCAGCAGCCCCGGGGGGGGTCTTCTAAACTATGGCTACACCTTC. Amino acids: CASSPGGGLLNYGYTF.